In this sample, the clone carrying this TCR beta chain turned up once. The data originate from a study of Ad26.COV2.S vaccination and SARS-CoV-2 variants. Overall study context: Donor was in the COV1001 Ad26.COV2.S trial arm. Ad26.COV2.S was injected intramuscularly once or twice, 56 days apart.

Profiled with immunoSEQ multiplex PCR; TCRdb holds only in-frame clones, not every one. The sample holds roughly 680,000 clones, around 89% seen once. Treatment described: roughly 18 received Ad26.COV2.S at low or high dose, single or two shots; a few received placebo; per-sample allocation not given. Collection of samples fell on day 63 after the first vaccine or placebo injection. This Boston cohort included adults aged 18-55 years. The vaccine delivered Wuhan-strain SARS-CoV-2 spike through an Ad26 vector. Specimen: peripheral blood, collected in a trial of Ad26.COV2.S vaccine versus placebo. This sequence was found in a person aged 18-65 years who received the Ad26.COV2.S COVID-19 vaccine or a placebo.

The CDR3 DNA follows: TGTGCCAGTGGATCGAATGGGAACATTCAGTACTTC. Translation: CASGSNGNIQYF. The gene calls are TRBV19 and TRBJ2-4; no firm D call. The CDR3 has 12 residues. Looked up from germline, CDR1 is LNHDA and CDR2 is SQIVND (reference sequence). V was shortened by 8 bases and J by 7 bases, with 12 bases between the two germline ends.